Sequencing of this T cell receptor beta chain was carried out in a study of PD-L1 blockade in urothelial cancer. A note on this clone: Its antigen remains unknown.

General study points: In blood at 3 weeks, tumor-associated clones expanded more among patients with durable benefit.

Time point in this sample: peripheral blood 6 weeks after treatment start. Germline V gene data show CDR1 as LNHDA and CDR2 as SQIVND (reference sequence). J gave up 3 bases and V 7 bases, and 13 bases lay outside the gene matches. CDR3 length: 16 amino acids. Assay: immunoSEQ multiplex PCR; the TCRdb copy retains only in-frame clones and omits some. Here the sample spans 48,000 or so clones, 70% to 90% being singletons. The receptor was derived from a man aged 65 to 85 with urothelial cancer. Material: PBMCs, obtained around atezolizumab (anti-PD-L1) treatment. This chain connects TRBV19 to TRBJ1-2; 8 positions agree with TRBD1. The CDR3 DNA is TGTGCCAGTATCCGGACCGGGACAGGAGTCGACTATGGCTACACCTTC. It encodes CASIRTGTGVDYGYTF. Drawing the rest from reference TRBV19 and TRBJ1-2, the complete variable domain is DGGITQSPKYLFRKEGQNVTLSCEQNLNHDAMYWYRQDPGQGLRLIYYSQIVNDFQKGDIAEGYSVSREKKESFPLTVTSAQKNPTAFYLCASIRTGTGVDYGYTFGSGTRLTVV.